A single sample is the source of the 17 T cell receptor beta chains below, sequenced in a study of blood T cell repertoires in COVID-19 (dated by TCRdb to the early 2020s). The library was produced with the immunoSEQ multiplex PCR assay. TCRdb provides this immuneACCESS table in a form limited to in-frame rearrangements. Some clones are lacking; in checked studies, under half of them reflect an unresolved V gene, and why the rest are absent is not known. For this sample there are hundreds of thousands of clones; roughly 90% appear just once. The ten largest account for 1% of the sample. The specimen was PBMCs or T cells enriched from blood (not recorded which). Source of these receptors: a woman between 25 and 40 years old who had recovered from COVID-19.

The chain carries TRBV28 and TRBJ2-1; D is unclear. From germline, CDR1 is MDHEN and CDR2 SYDVKM. The V end lost 8 bases, the J end lost 0 bases, and 17 bases lay between the germline ends. The CDR3 loop spans 16 amino acids. The CDR3 sequence is CASLSMGRPSYNEQFF. Here the CDR3 DNA reads TGTGCCAGCCTTTCGATGGGCCGCCCCTCCTACAATGAGCAGTTCTTC.

The gene calls are TRBV28 and TRBJ1-1, with D possibly TRBD1 on 6 matching bases. Germline V gives CDR1 MDHEN, CDR2 SYDVKM. This CDR3 comprises 12 residues. V was clipped by 3 bases and J by 7 bases, with 9 bases between them. CDR3 region: CASSFGRGEAFF. For the CDR3, the DNA is TGTGCCAGCAGTTTCGGCAGGGGTGAAGCTTTCTTT.

This clone came up a few times. J is TRBJ1-5 and V is TRBV19; 9 nucleotides agree with TRBD1. Germline loops: CDR1 LNHDA, CDR2 SQIVND (reference sequence). This CDR3 is built from 14 residues. With 3 bases clipped from V and 8 bases from J, the junction kept 5 bases outside the gene matches. For the CDR3, the DNA is TGTGCCAGTAGTATCCGGGACAGGGTGGAGCCCCAGCATTTT. Residues: CASSIRDRVEPQHF. Using reference TRBV19 and TRBJ1-5 for the parts outside the CDR3, the full variable domain is DGGITQSPKYLFRKEGQNVTLSCEQNLNHDAMYWYRQDPGQGLRLIYYSQIVNDFQKGDIAEGYSVSREKKESFPLTVTSAQKNPTAFYLCASSIRDRVEPQHFGDGTRLSIL.

As to this clone: At one end, the junction sequence differs from germline, possibly due to a read error. This chain uses TRBV14 with TRBJ2-5, with TRBD2 identical over 9 bases. This CDR3 comprises 14 residues. Looked up from germline, CDR1 is SGHDN and CDR2 is FVKESK. This CDR3 reads CASSQVNSGGLRDF. In DNA, the CDR3 is TGTGCCAGCAGCCAAGTTAATAGCGGGGGACTCCGGGACTTC.

This chain connects TRBV15 to TRBJ2-7; TRBD1 aligns across 7 bases. This CDR3 has 13 amino acids. Germline-derived CDR1 and CDR2 are LNHNV and YYDKDF (reference sequence). J gave up 1 base and V 8 bases, and 5 bases lay outside the gene matches. The CDR3 here is CATPRDRSYEQYF. CDR3 nucleotide sequence: TGTGCCACCCCCCGGGACAGATCCTACGAGCAGTACTTC.

This sequence joins TRBV29-1 and TRBJ2-6; unclear D gene. Trimming took off 4 bases at V and 0 bases at J, with 7 bases between the two ends. The CDR3 length is 14 residues. The germline V gene has CDR1 SQVTM and CDR2 ANQGSEA. This CDR3 reads CSVGTLSGANVLTF. The CDR3 bases are TGCAGCGTTGGAACTCTCTCTGGGGCCAACGTCCTGACTTTC.

The V call is TRBV2, the J call TRBJ1-5; 12 nucleotides line up with TRBD1. V lost 7 bases, J lost 0 bases, and 4 bases stayed unmatched. The germline V gene has CDR1 SNHLY and CDR2 FYNNEI. The CDR3 is 16 residues long. The CDR3 spells CASTGTGGNSNQPQHF. As DNA, the CDR3 is TGTGCCAGCACCGGGACAGGGGGCAATAGCAATCAGCCCCAGCATTTT.

In its sample, this clone was seen a few times. The chain uses TRBV5-6 and TRBJ1-5; D call uncertain. This CDR3 is 14 amino acids long. Trimming cost V 1 base and J 4 bases, with 9 bases left between them. Germline values: CDR1 SGHDT, CDR2 YYEEEE. CDR3: CASSLRTTNQPQHF. The DNA for the CDR3 is TGTGCCAGCAGCTTGAGGACTACGAATCAGCCCCAGCATTTT.

This clone is a singleton in its sample. The rearrangement links TRBV12-3 or TRBV12-4 to TRBJ1-2, with TRBD1 matching over 9 bases. The CDR3 contains 13 residues. After removal of 6 bases from V and 7 bases from J, the junction contained 6 bases not matched to a gene. CDR3 nucleotides: TGTGCCAGCAGACAACAGGGGGCAGGTGGCTACACCTTC. As protein: CASRQQGAGGYTF.

The V and J genes are TRBV4-1 and TRBJ1-6; 7 bases line up with TRBD1. The germline V gene encodes CDR1 MGHRA and CDR2 YSYEKL. There are 16 residues in the CDR3. Unmatched junction bases numbered 10, after V lost 2 bases and J lost 9 bases. This CDR3 reads CASSQTGDGFGSPLHF. The CDR3, as DNA: TGCGCCAGCAGCCAAACAGGGGACGGATTCGGTTCACCCCTCCACTTT.

This chain links TRBV5-1 with TRBJ1-1, with D tentatively TRBD1 (6 bases). V dropped 4 bases and J dropped 0 bases, with 13 bases sitting between them. CDR3 length: 15 residues. Germline-derived CDR1 and CDR2 are SGHRS and YFSETQ. The CDR3 bases are TGCGCCAGCAGCCCACAAGGGACACTGAACACTGAAGCTTTCTTT. This translates into CASSPQGTLNTEAFF.

V gene TRBV5-4 combines with J gene TRBJ2-5; D may be TRBD1 (5 bases). Germline V gives CDR1 SGHNT, CDR2 YYREEE (reference sequence). The CDR3 spans 18 residues. Deletions cut 3 bases from V and 4 bases from J, with 25 bases between. The CDR3 nucleotides are TGTGCCAGCAGCTCGGCCCTAGGATCTGGGGCCGGACCAGAGACCCAGTACTTC. This gives the protein CASSSALGSGAGPETQYF. The whole variable domain, filled in from reference TRBV5-4 and TRBJ2-5, reads ETGVTQSPTHLIKTRGQQVTLRCSSQSGHNTVSWYQQALGQGPQFIFQYYREEENGRGNFPPRFSGLQFPNYSSELNVNALELDDSALYLCASSSALGSGAGPETQYFGPGTRLLVL.

J is TRBJ1-2 and V is TRBV19; TRBD1 might be the D (6 bases). The germline CDR1 and CDR2 sequences are LNHDA and SQIVND (reference sequence). There are 14 residues in the CDR3. The ends were cut back, 5 bases at V and 4 bases at J, with 14 bases in the middle. DNA for the CDR3: TGTGCCAGTAGTCTGCAGGGGAGAGTCTATGGCTACACCTTC. Residues: CASSLQGRVYGYTF.

The chain recombines TRBV28 with TRBJ1-5; D remains ambiguous. Looked up from germline, CDR1 is MDHEN and CDR2 is SYDVKM. The CDR3 spans 17 residues. The V gene lost 2 bases and the J gene lost 0 bases, with 14 bases spanning the gap. The CDR3: CASSLVGRSYSNQPQHF. The CDR3 DNA follows: TGTGCCAGCAGTTTAGTGGGCAGGTCATATAGCAATCAGCCCCAGCATTTT. Drawing the rest from reference TRBV28 and TRBJ1-5, the complete variable domain is DVKVTQSSRYLVKRTGEKVFLECVQDMDHENMFWYRQDPGLGLRLIYFSYDVKMKEKGDIPEGYSVSREKKERFSLILESASTNQTSMYLCASSLVGRSYSNQPQHFGDGTRLSIL.

The V gene is TRBV7-6, the J gene TRBJ1-4, with a weak D call TRBD1 (5 bases). The CDR3 has 16 amino acids. Germline loops: CDR1 SGHVS, CDR2 FNYEAQ. Trimming stripped 2 bases from V and 3 bases from J, with 13 bases between. The CDR3 sequence is CASSLRRDSSNEKLFF. For the CDR3, the DNA is TGTGCCAGCAGCTTACGTAGAGACAGCTCTAATGAAAAACTGTTTTTT.

The CDR3: CASSPQGNWGGYTF. The CDR3 nucleotides read TGTGCCAGCAGTCCTCAGGGGAACTGGGGAGGCTACACCTTC. The chain links TRBV28 to TRBJ1-2; the D gene is possibly TRBD1 (6 bases). Trimming pared 5 bases from V and 8 bases from J, leaving 18 bases between. This CDR3 is built from 14 residues. CDR1 and CDR2 (germline): MDHEN, SYDVKM.

The chain is built from TRBV15 and TRBJ1-5, with 8 nucleotides matching TRBD1. Per the germline V gene, CDR1 is LNHNV and CDR2 is YYDKDF (reference sequence). The CDR3 runs to 15 residues. J lost 5 bases, V lost 0 bases, and 3 bases had no gene match. The CDR3 here is CATSRDQGAYQPQHF. CDR3 sequence (DNA): TGTGCCACCAGCAGAGACCAGGGGGCATATCAGCCCCAGCATTTT. The variable domain in full, completed from reference TRBV15 and TRBJ1-5, reads DAMVIQNPRYQVTQFGKPVTLSCSQTLNHNVMYWYQQKSSQAPKLLFHYYDKDFNNEADTPDNFQSRRPNTSFCFLDIRSPGLGDTAMYLCATSRDQGAYQPQHFGDGTRLSIL.